These 29 T cell receptor beta chains were sequenced from one sample in a study of response to subunit inactivated influenza vaccine. MiXCR, applied by TCRdb to the RT-PCR reads, yields one record per CDR3 protein. The sample holds 300,000 to 350,000 distinct CDR3 sequences; approximately 21% are singletons and the top ten take 10%. The material sequenced was PBMCs from blood, taken about 20 months after vaccination. Receptor source: a man in his fifties or sixties who received an inactivated influenza vaccine.

This clonotype was counted between two and nine times. The V gene is TRBV6-2 or TRBV6-3, the J gene TRBJ2-7, with D perhaps matching TRBD2 (6 bases). V lost 2 bases and J lost 2, with 7 bases in between. This CDR3 spans 13 amino acids. CDR1 is MNHEY and CDR2 is SVGEGT in the germline V gene. The CDR3 DNA sequence: TGTGCCAGCAGTTACGCGGGAACCTACGAGCAGTACTTC. The encoded protein is CASSYAGTYEQYF.

This chain links TRBV29-1 with TRBJ2-1; D not certain. V lost 4 bases, J lost 2 bases, and 6 bases lay in between. Germline CDR1 SQVTM, CDR2 ANQGSEA. This CDR3 spans 12 amino acids. The CDR3 region is CSVGRAYNEQFF. The CDR3 bases are TGCAGCGTTGGTAGGGCCTACAATGAGCAGTTCTTC.

This clonotype showed up just a few times. For the CDR3, the DNA is TGCGCCAGCAGTGAGCCTAGCGGGGGACAAGAGACCCAGTACTTC. Amino acid sequence: CASSEPSGGQETQYF. The chain links TRBV10-1 to TRBJ2-5; the match to TRBD2 covers 10 bases. Trimming cost V 2 bases and J 2 bases; bases outside gene matches: 2. Germline V gene lookup returns CDR1 WNHNN and CDR2 SYGVQD (reference sequence). CDR3 length: 15 residues.

At least ten counts were recorded for this clonotype. J is TRBJ2-1 and V is TRBV20-1, with 11 bases matching TRBD2. Germline V CDR1 and CDR2: DFQATT, SNEGSKA (reference sequence). The CDR3 covers 16 residues. The V gene end was trimmed by 1 base and the J gene end by 1 base; junction bases not matched to a gene: 3. DNA for the CDR3: TGCAGTGCTAGAGTATTAGCGGGGGGGTCCTACAATGAGCAGTTCTTC. Translated, it gives CSARVLAGGSYNEQFF.

This rearrangement joins TRBV28 to TRBJ2-7, with TRBD1 matching over 7 bases. V trimming: 1 base; J trimming: 6 bases; junction bases outside the gene matches: 15. The CDR3 has 17 residues. CDR1 and CDR2 from the germline V gene are MDHEN and SYDVKM. In DNA form, the CDR3 reads TGTGCCAGCAGTTTATTTCCATTGGCAGGGGGATTAGGCGAGCAGTACTTC. Protein sequence: CASSLFPLAGGLGEQYF. Drawing the rest from reference TRBV28 and TRBJ2-7, the complete variable domain is DVKVTQSSRYLVKRTGEKVFLECVQDMDHENMFWYRQDPGLGLRLIYFSYDVKMKEKGDIPEGYSVSREKKERFSLILESASTNQTSMYLCASSLFPLAGGLGEQYFGPGTRLTVT.

The gene calls are TRBV29-1 and TRBJ2-7, with 7 nucleotides matching TRBD1. CDR1 SQVTM and CDR2 ANQGSEA come from the germline V gene. The V gene end was trimmed by 6 bases and the J gene end by 0 bases; junction bases not matched to a gene: 5. The CDR3 covers 13 residues. CDR3 region: CSVRTGDSYEQYF. The CDR3 region has the DNA TGCAGCGTCCGGACAGGAGACTCCTACGAGCAGTACTTC.

The gene calls are TRBV11-2 and TRBJ2-1; D is uncertain. Germline CDR1 and CDR2: SGHAT and FQNNGV. Trimming took 1 base from V and 4 from J, leaving 5 bases between them. The CDR3 sequence is 13 residues long. CDR3: CASSLAWYNEQFF. In DNA, the CDR3 is TGTGCCAGCAGCTTAGCGTGGTACAATGAGCAGTTCTTC.

The V call is TRBV9, the J call TRBJ2-1, with TRBD2 as a possible D gene (6 bases). Trimming removed 0 bases from V and 4 bases from J, with 11 bases in between. Germline V gives CDR1 SGDLS, CDR2 YYNGEE. The CDR3 is 15 amino acids. DNA of the CDR3: TGTGCCAGCAGCGTAGTTGCGGGGATTTACAATGAGCAGTTCTTC. Translated: CASSVVAGIYNEQFF.

The J gene is TRBJ1-2, the V gene TRBV12-3 or TRBV12-4; TRBD1 aligns across 12 bases. The CDR3 is 16 residues long. The V and J ends lost 8 bases and 8 bases, in that order; junction bases with no gene match: 15. CDR3 DNA sequence: TGTGCCAGCGCCCGACAACAGGGACAGGGGGCATACGGCTACACCTTC. Translation: CASARQQGQGAYGYTF.

This clonotype was seen a handful of times. The J gene is TRBJ1-1, the V gene TRBV10-3; D may be TRBD1 (5 bases). This CDR3 comprises 16 residues. Germline V lookup: CDR1 ENHRY, CDR2 SYGVKD. With 1 base removed from V and 6 bases from J, the gap between germline ends came to 18 bases. As DNA, the CDR3 is TGTGCCATCAGTGAGTTGGGGACGTCGAAGGAGTCTGAAGCTTTCTTT. This translates into CAISELGTSKESEAFF.

This chain uses TRBV15 with TRBJ2-3; 7 bases match TRBD2. The CDR3 has 16 residues. Germline V gene lookup returns CDR1 LNHNV and CDR2 YYDKDF (reference sequence). V shed 0 bases, J shed 10 bases, and the junction held 13 bases outside the gene matches. CDR3 loop: CATSRDLSGGKLPQYF. The CDR3 coding sequence is TGTGCCACCAGCAGAGATTTATCGGGAGGAAAATTACCGCAGTATTTT.

This clonotype was seen only a few times. The chain carries TRBV20-1 and TRBJ2-3, with unresolved D. V was shortened by 0 bases and J by 0 bases, with 7 bases between the two germline ends. The CDR3 runs 14 residues. Germline V gene lookup returns CDR1 DFQATT and CDR2 SNEGSKA (reference sequence). DNA of the CDR3: TGCAGTGCTAGAGATTACGTCAGCACAGATACGCAGTATTTT. Its translation is CSARDYVSTDTQYF.

This clonotype has just a few counts. V and J are TRBV4-3 and TRBJ1-3, with a possible D match to TRBD1 (5 bases). The CDR3 is made up of 14 amino acids. V lost 1 base to trimming and J lost 7 bases, with 11 bases between them. Looked up from germline, CDR1 is LGHNA and CDR2 is YSLEER. The CDR3 loop is CASSQGNRGNTIYF. The CDR3 DNA follows: TGCGCCAGCAGCCAAGGGAATCGGGGGAACACCATATATTTT.

This chain joins TRBV4-1 and TRBJ1-1, with D hard to call. The germline V gene encodes CDR1 MGHRA and CDR2 YSYEKL. Between the trimmed V and J ends, which lost 4 bases and 2 bases, there was a span of 11 bases. The CDR3 runs to 14 residues. The CDR3 bases are TGCGCCAGCAGCCGAGGTCCTTATAACACTGAAGCTTTCTTT. This codes for CASSRGPYNTEAFF.

This clonotype occurred a few times. This chain's CDR3 is CSARQGRAYQPQHF. CDR3 bases: TGCAGTGCAAGACAGGGGAGGGCATATCAGCCCCAGCATTTT. The gene calls are TRBV20-1 and TRBJ1-5; TRBD1 matches at 8 bases. The germline V gene has CDR1 DFQATT and CDR2 SNEGSKA (reference sequence). V gave up 6 bases and J gave up 5 bases; unmatched junction bases: 9. The CDR3 extends over 14 amino acids.

The chain couples TRBV12-3 or TRBV12-4 to TRBJ2-7; D uncertain. This CDR3 contains 14 residues. Trimming shortened V by 3 bases and J by 6 bases, and 15 bases separated the two germline ends. CDR3 DNA sequence: TGTGCCAGCAGTTTCACTACGCCCCCGGGCGAGCAGTACTTC. Translated, it gives CASSFTTPPGEQYF.

This clonotype was seen only a few times. The chain couples TRBV20-1 to TRBJ1-5; TRBD1 aligns across 12 bases. There are 16 residues in the CDR3. Germline CDR1 and CDR2: DFQATT and SNEGSKA (reference sequence). V lost 3 bases to trimming and J lost 1 base; unmatched junction nucleotides: 4. The CDR3 sequence is CSARGTGGASNQPQHF. The DNA of the CDR3 is TGCAGTGCTAGGGGGACAGGGGGCGCGAGCAATCAGCCCCAGCATTTT.

Only a few counts were recorded for this clonotype. J is TRBJ2-1 and V is TRBV6-5, with 10 bases identical to TRBD1. V was clipped by 2 bases and J by 5 bases; unmatched bases: 6. CDR1 and CDR2 from the germline V gene are MNHEY and SVGAGI. The CDR3 has 16 amino acids. The CDR3 DNA reads TGTGCCAGCAGTTACGCAACCGGGACAGGGGACAATGAGCAGTTCTTC. This encodes CASSYATGTGDNEQFF.

This clonotype appeared a few times. In DNA form, the CDR3 reads TGTGCCAGCAGCCGTTACGGGACAGGGGGCCGTCAGCCCCAGCATTTT. Translating gives CASSRYGTGGRQPQHF. The V call is TRBV6-1, the J call TRBJ1-5; 12 bases align to TRBD1. The CDR3 loop spans 16 amino acids. V trimming: 6 bases; J trimming: 6 bases; junction bases outside the gene matches: 9. CDR1 is MNHNS, CDR2 SASEGT, per germline.

This clonotype was observed a few times. The rearrangement joins TRBV3-1 to TRBJ2-7, with D possibly called TRBD1 or TRBD2 (5 bases each). The CDR3 length is 12 residues. The germline gives CDR1 LGHDT, CDR2 YNNKEL (reference sequence). Trimming removed 6 bases from V and 6 bases from J, with 12 bases in between. The CDR3 coding sequence is TGTGCCAGCAGTCCGATTGGGGGCGAGCAGTACTTC. Translating it yields CASSPIGGEQYF.

This clonotype turned up a few times. The chain joins TRBV29-1 to TRBJ2-7; weak D call: TRBD2 (6 bases). With 6 bases removed from V and 3 bases from J, the gap between germline ends came to 12 bases. Germline CDR1 is SQVTM and CDR2 is ANQGSEA. CDR3 length: 12 residues. The CDR3 here is CSVRVGSYEQYF. DNA of the CDR3: TGCAGCGTCCGCGTCGGGAGCTACGAGCAGTACTTC.

V is TRBV28 and J is TRBJ1-5; 7 nucleotides line up with TRBD1. The V segment lost 3 bases and the J segment 10 bases; nucleotides outside the gene matches: 12. From germline, CDR1 is MDHEN and CDR2 SYDVKM. CDR3 length: 15 residues. In DNA form, the CDR3 reads TGTGCCAGCAGTTTCCTCGAGGAGGGAGGGGGCCCCCAGCATTTT. This gives the protein CASSFLEEGGGPQHF.

This clonotype was recorded only once. A single base separates this from a much larger clone, so it may be a read error. The chain is built from TRBV6-2 or TRBV6-3 and TRBJ1-1, with 7 positions matching TRBD1. Germline loops: CDR1 MNHEY, CDR2 SVGEGT. J gave up 3 bases and V 6 bases, and 13 bases lay outside the gene matches. This CDR3 has 16 residues. CDR3 loop: CASSYETEGADTEAFF. CDR3 bases: TGTGCCAGCAGCTACGAGACAGAGGGGGCGGACACTGAAGCTTTCTTT.

A few counts support this clonotype. The rearrangement uses TRBV12-3 or TRBV12-4 and TRBJ1-1, with D hard to call. The germline V and J ends were trimmed by 3 bases and 4 bases, with 6 bases remaining between them. This CDR3 comprises 12 residues. In DNA, the CDR3 is TGTGCCAGCAGTTTTGTGAGCACTGAAGCTTTCTTT. Protein: CASSFVSTEAFF.

This clonotype was observed at least ten times. J is TRBJ1-1 and V is TRBV6-2 or TRBV6-3, with 10 bases lining up with TRBD1. Germline-derived CDR1 and CDR2 are MNHEY and SVGEGT. The CDR3 has 16 amino acids. Germline trimming cut 6 bases from V and 0 bases from J; bases unmatched to any gene: 7. The CDR3 DNA is TGTGCCAGCAGACTGGGGACAGGGGAAATGAACACTGAAGCTTTCTTT. Its translation is CASRLGTGEMNTEAFF.

This clonotype was counted between two and nine times. V and J are TRBV6-4 and TRBJ2-1; D is tentatively TRBD1 or TRBD2 (5 bases each). Looked up from germline, CDR1 is MRHNA and CDR2 is SNTAGT. The CDR3 has 14 amino acids. Trimming stripped 4 bases from V and 7 bases from J, with 14 bases between. This chain's CDR3 is CASSALAGANEQFF. DNA for the CDR3: TGTGCCAGCAGTGCCCTAGCCGGGGCGAATGAGCAGTTCTTC.

This clonotype was found a few times. The V gene is TRBV20-1, the J gene TRBJ2-2, with a possible D match to TRBD2 (7 bases). V lost 2 bases and J 0 bases, leaving 10 bases between the germline ends. The CDR3 sequence is 15 residues long. Germline V gene data show CDR1 as DFQATT and CDR2 as SNEGSKA (reference sequence). CDR3 amino acids: CSARFGGPNTGELFF. The CDR3 coding sequence is TGCAGTGCTAGATTCGGGGGGCCGAACACCGGGGAGCTGTTTTTT.

This clonotype has ten or more counts. The chain has TRBV3-1 and TRBJ1-1; D gene uncertain. V dropped 4 bases and J dropped 6 bases, with 12 bases sitting between them. CDR3 size: 13 residues. Germline V lookup: CDR1 LGHDT, CDR2 YNNKEL (reference sequence). The CDR3 here is CASSPSRVAEAFF. The CDR3 coding sequence is TGTGCCAGCAGCCCCTCCAGAGTGGCTGAAGCTTTCTTT.

The J gene is TRBJ2-3, the V gene TRBV3-1, with a possible D match to TRBD2 (5 bases). CDR3 length: 13 amino acids. The V end lost 4 bases, the J end lost 4 bases, and 9 bases lay between the germline ends. Germline-derived CDR1 and CDR2 are LGHDT and YNNKEL (reference sequence). For the CDR3, the DNA is TGTGCCAGCAGCCCACACGGGGCAGATACGCAGTATTTT. Amino acid sequence: CASSPHGADTQYF.